This T cell receptor (beta chain) was profiled in a study of T cell changes during pregnancy in multiple sclerosis (dated by TCRdb to about 2019). The study in broad terms: The study examined how the T cell repertoire changed over the course of pregnancy in women with multiple sclerosis.

Its CDR3 holds 15 amino acids, cysteine through phenylalanine. Kept here is only the CDR3 DNA, which spans 45 bases and is read in frame from base 1. Looking up the germline V gene (reference sequence) yields CDR1 MNHEY and CDR2 SMNVEV. V is cut by 3 bases and J by 1 base, and the space between the germline ends is 12 bases. Concerning this clone: Its binding antigen is unknown. No much larger clonotype is one base removed from it; base qualities were not supplied.

To prepare the library, the immunoSEQ multiplex PCR assay was applied. TCRdb re-hosts the immuneACCESS table, in-frame sequences only. Its copies lack some clones; in the studies checked, an unresolved V gene accounts for under half of them, and the cause for the rest is not known. A total of about 70,000 clones appear in this sample, 91% of them only once. The ten biggest clones cover 2.3% of the sample. The sequence joins TRBV27 to TRBJ1-1, with the identity of the D gene unclear. Sequenced here: peripheral blood, sampled in the first trimester of pregnancy. The receptor was isolated from a female donor with multiple sclerosis, enrolled in a pregnancy study. The CDR3 region: CASSFDRGRNTEAFF. The nucleotide sequence reads TGTGCCAGCAGTTTTGATAGAGGAAGGAACACTGAAGCTTTCTTT.